Sequencing of this TCR beta chain was carried out in a study of human T cells and chemical hapten exposure. After removal of 4 bases from V and 8 bases from J, the junction contained 6 bases not matched to a gene. The CDR3 length is 14 residues. TCRdb processed the RACE reads anew with MiXCR; each CDR3 protein has one entry. This table holds tens of thousands of distinct CDR3 sequences, 10% found once. This clonotype was seen repeatedly, ten times or more. As for time point: pre-sensitization, week 0. The sample's treatment: therapeutic diphenylcyclopropenone sensitization with weekly scalp DPC. RNA extraction used unfractionated whole blood as the source of total RNA.

The sequence was collected from a man aged 45-65 years with alopecia areata. Some clones in this sample may be carry-over from other donors' samples. The sample was whole blood, taken in connection with sensitization to the hapten diphenylcyclopropenone (DPC). The chain recombines TRBV12-3 or TRBV12-4 with TRBJ2-1, with 9 positions matching TRBD2. CDR3 protein: CASSSGTSRDEQFF. The CDR3 DNA sequence: TGTGCCAGCAGTTCCGGGACTAGCCGGGATGAGCAGTTCTTC.